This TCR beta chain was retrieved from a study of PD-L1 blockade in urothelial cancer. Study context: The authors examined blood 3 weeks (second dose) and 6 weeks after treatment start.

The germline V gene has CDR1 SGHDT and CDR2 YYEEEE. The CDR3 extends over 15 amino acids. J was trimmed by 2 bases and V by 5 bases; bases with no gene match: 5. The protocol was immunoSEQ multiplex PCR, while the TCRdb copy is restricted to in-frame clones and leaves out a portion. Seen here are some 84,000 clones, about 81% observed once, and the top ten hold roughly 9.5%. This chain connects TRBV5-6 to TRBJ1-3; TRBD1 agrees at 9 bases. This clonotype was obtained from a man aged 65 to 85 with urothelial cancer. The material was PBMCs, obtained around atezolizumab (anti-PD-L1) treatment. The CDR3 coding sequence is TGTGCCAGCAGGAGGACAGGGGAAACTGGAAACACCATATATTTT. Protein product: CASRRTGETGNTIYF.